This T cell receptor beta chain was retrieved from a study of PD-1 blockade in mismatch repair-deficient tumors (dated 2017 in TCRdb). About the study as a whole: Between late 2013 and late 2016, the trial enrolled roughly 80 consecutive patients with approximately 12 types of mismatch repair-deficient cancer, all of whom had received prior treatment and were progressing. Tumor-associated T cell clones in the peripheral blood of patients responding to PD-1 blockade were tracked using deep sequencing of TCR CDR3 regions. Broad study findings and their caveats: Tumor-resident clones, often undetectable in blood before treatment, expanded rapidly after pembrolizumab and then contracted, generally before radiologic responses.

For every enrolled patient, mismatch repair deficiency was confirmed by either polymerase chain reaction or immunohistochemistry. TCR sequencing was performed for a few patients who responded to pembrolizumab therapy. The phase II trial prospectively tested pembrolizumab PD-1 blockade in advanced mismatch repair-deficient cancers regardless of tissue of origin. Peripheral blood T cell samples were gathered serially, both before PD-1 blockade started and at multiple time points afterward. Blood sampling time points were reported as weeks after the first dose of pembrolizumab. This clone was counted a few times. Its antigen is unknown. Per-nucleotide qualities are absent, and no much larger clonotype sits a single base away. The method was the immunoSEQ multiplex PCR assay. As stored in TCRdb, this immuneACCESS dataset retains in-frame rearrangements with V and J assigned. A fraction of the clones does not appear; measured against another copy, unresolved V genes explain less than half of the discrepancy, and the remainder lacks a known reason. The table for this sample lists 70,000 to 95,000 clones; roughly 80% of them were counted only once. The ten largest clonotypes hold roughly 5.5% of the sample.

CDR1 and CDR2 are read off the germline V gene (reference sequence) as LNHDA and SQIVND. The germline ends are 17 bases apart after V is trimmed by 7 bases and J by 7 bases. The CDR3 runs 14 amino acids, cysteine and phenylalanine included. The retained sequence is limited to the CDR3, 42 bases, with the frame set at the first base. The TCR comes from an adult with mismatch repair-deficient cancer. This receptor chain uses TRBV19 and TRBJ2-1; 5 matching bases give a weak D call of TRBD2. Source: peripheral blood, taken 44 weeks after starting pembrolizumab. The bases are TGTGCCAGTATGACCTCGGTAGCGCAGAATGAGCAGTTCTTC. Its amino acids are CASMTSVAQNEQFF.